The 15 T cell receptor beta chains below were found in one sample sequenced in a study of blood T cell repertoires in COVID-19. Clones were read by immunoSEQ multiplex PCR, and TCRdb kept only the in-frame ones, dropping some. The sample holds 120,000 or so clones, approximately 80% seen once. The sample taken for sequencing was peripheral blood. The receptors shown here come from a man in his forties with active or convalescent COVID-19.

The chain is built from TRBV6-6 and TRBJ1-2; the D is unclear. V was cut by 6 bases and J by 7 bases, with 18 bases left in between. Germline V gene sequence: CDR1 MNHNY, CDR2 SVGAGI (reference sequence). CDR3 size: 14 residues. The CDR3 protein is CASRPPSTGSGYTF. The CDR3 DNA follows: TGTGCCAGCAGACCCCCATCGACGGGATCTGGCTACACCTTC.

A few counts support this clone. The chain recombines TRBV6-5 with TRBJ1-1; tentatively, D is TRBD1 (6 bases). The CDR3 consists of 14 residues. Germline V gene lookup returns CDR1 MNHEY and CDR2 SVGAGI. V lost 11 bases to trimming and J lost 4 bases, with 20 bases between them. Here the CDR3 reads CAHRAEGYSTEAFF. As DNA, the CDR3 is TGTGCCCACAGGGCTGAAGGGTATAGCACTGAAGCTTTCTTT.

The sample holds one count of this clone. The chain uses TRBV6-5 and TRBJ2-7; 8 nucleotides agree with TRBD2. V was clipped by 7 bases and J by 4 bases; unmatched bases: 9. Germline CDR1 reads MNHEY; CDR2 reads SVGAGI. CDR3 length: 14 amino acids. CDR3 residues: CASKRSGSGYEQYF. The CDR3, as DNA: TGTGCCAGCAAGAGGAGCGGGAGCGGGTACGAGCAGTACTTC.

CDR3 nucleotide sequence: TGTGCCAGCAGCCTCGGGACTAGCGCGCAGTATTTT. Residues: CASSLGTSAQYF. J is TRBJ2-3 and V is TRBV28, with 10 nucleotides matching TRBD2. The CDR3 runs 12 residues. Germline CDR1 and CDR2: MDHEN and SYDVKM. The ends lost 6 bases at V and 10 bases at J; junction bases unmatched: 4.

This clone is a singleton in its sample. The genes are TRBV11-3 and TRBJ2-1, with TRBD2 identical over 11 bases. The CDR3 has 16 residues. The V gene end was trimmed by 1 base and the J gene end by 7 bases; junction bases not matched to a gene: 6. The germline gives CDR1 SGHNT, CDR2 YENEEA. CDR3 region: CASSLVLAGGRNEQFF. CDR3 nucleotide sequence: TGTGCCAGCAGCTTAGTTCTAGCGGGGGGCAGGAATGAGCAGTTCTTC.

The chain has TRBV19 and TRBJ1-1; the D is unclear. The V and J ends lost 6 bases and 1 base respectively, with 9 bases between them. Germline loops: CDR1 LNHDA, CDR2 SQIVND (reference sequence). This CDR3 contains 13 residues. The CDR3 sequence: CASRRVGNTEAFF. The CDR3 region has the DNA TGTGCCAGTAGGAGGGTGGGGAACACTGAAGCTTTCTTT.

This clone was found a few times. The V and J genes are TRBV7-9 and TRBJ1-6; TRBD1 might be the D (6 bases). V lost 3 bases and J lost 7, with 13 bases in between. Germline assignment: CDR1 SEHNR and CDR2 FQNEAQ (reference sequence). CDR3 length equals 15 residues. CDR3 in DNA: TGTGCCAGCAGCTTTACAGGGCGAGGGAATTCACCCCTCCACTTT. This gives the protein CASSFTGRGNSPLHF.

This clone appeared once. The chain uses TRBV7-9 and TRBJ2-5; 9 bases agree with TRBD1. Losses at the gene ends were 5 bases for V and 5 bases for J; bases not matched to a gene: 9. The CDR3 is made up of 15 amino acids. Germline CDR1 and CDR2: SEHNR and FQNEAQ (reference sequence). CDR3: CASSNTDRGGETQYF. In nucleotides, the CDR3 is TGTGCCAGCAGCAATACGGACAGGGGAGGGGAGACCCAGTACTTC.

The chain recombines TRBV28 with TRBJ1-4; perhaps TRBD1 as D (5 bases). The CDR3 extends over 15 amino acids. Germline V gives CDR1 MDHEN, CDR2 SYDVKM. The ends were cut back, 0 bases at V and 1 base at J, with 6 bases in the middle. CDR3: CASSLWTETNEKLFF. CDR3 DNA sequence: TGTGCCAGCAGTTTATGGACAGAAACTAATGAAAAACTGTTTTTT.

Relative to its sample, this clone is large. J is TRBJ1-1 and V is TRBV21-1; the table's D call, TRBD1, was not checked against the DNA. TRBV21-1 is a documented pseudogene. The CDR3 is made up of 14 amino acids. In nucleotides, the CDR3 is TGTGCCAGCAGCAGATCAGGGGGCTCGCATGAAGCTTTCTTT. Its protein is CASSRSGGSHEAFF.

This clone was seen a handful of times. The chain joins TRBV28 to TRBJ2-7; 7 nucleotides match TRBD1. Germline V gives CDR1 MDHEN, CDR2 SYDVKM. The CDR3 sequence is 13 residues long. Unmatched junction bases numbered 5, after V lost 6 bases and J lost 3 bases. The CDR3 DNA reads as TGTGCCAGCAGAAGGGGGCTGAACTACGAGCAGTACTTC. The encoded protein is CASRRGLNYEQYF. Together with reference TRBV28 and TRBJ2-7, the CDR3 gives the full variable domain: DVKVTQSSRYLVKRTGEKVFLECVQDMDHENMFWYRQDPGLGLRLIYFSYDVKMKEKGDIPEGYSVSREKKERFSLILESASTNQTSMYLCASRRGLNYEQYFGPGTRLTVT.

This rearrangement joins TRBV4-1 to TRBJ2-7; the D gene is possibly TRBD1 (6 bases). V was shortened by 5 bases and J by 3 bases, with 17 bases between the two germline ends. The V gene's germline CDR1 is MGHRA and CDR2 YSYEKL. The CDR3 contains 15 residues. Here the CDR3 DNA reads TGCGCCAGCAGCTCCCCGGTCAGGGGTAACTACGAGCAGTACTTC. Its translation is CASSSPVRGNYEQYF.

This sequence joins TRBV18 and TRBJ2-7; possible D gene TRBD2, 5 bases. Trimming cost V 6 bases and J 2 bases, with 20 bases left between them. Germline V CDR1 and CDR2: KGHSH, LQKENI. This CDR3 is built from 16 residues. CDR3 bases: TGTGCCAGCTCCCATAGACCTGGGTACGGGGCCTACGAGCAGTACTTC. Translating gives CASSHRPGYGAYEQYF. Full variable domain (rest looked up from reference TRBV18 and TRBJ2-7): NAGVMQNPRHLVRRRGQEARLRCSPMKGHSHVYWYRQLPEEGLKFMVYLQKENIIDESGMPKERFSAEFPKEGPSILRIQQVVRGDSAAYFCASSHRPGYGAYEQYFGPGTRLTVT.

This sequence joins TRBV28 and TRBJ1-2; 7 nucleotides line up with TRBD1. V was clipped by 7 bases and J by 0 bases; unmatched bases: 2. Germline assignment: CDR1 MDHEN and CDR2 SYDVKM. This CDR3 has 13 residues. The CDR3 region has the DNA TGTGCCAGCACCGGGACAGCTAACTATGGCTACACCTTC. Protein: CASTGTANYGYTF.

The chain combines TRBV5-1 with TRBJ2-5, with 9 positions matching TRBD2. Trimming at V came to 0 bases and at J to 2 bases, leaving 8 bases not matched to a gene. This CDR3 comprises 17 residues. Germline V lookup: CDR1 SGHRS, CDR2 YFSETQ. The CDR3 loop reads CASSLAPSGMNQETQYF. The CDR3 DNA reads TGCGCCAGCAGCTTGGCACCTAGCGGGATGAATCAAGAGACCCAGTACTTC.